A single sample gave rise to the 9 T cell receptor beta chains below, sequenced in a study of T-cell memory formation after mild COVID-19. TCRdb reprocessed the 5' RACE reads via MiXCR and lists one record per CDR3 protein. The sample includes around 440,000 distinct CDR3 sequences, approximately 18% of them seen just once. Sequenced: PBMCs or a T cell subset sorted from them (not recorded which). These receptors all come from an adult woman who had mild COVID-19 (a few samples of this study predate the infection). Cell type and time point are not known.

CDR3 region: CASSQDGPPSLAGDGNEQFF. The DNA for the CDR3 is TGCGCCAGCAGCCAAGATGGTCCCCCGTCTCTAGCGGGAGATGGTAATGAGCAGTTCTTC. The chain joins TRBV4-3 to TRBJ2-1, with 10 nucleotides matching TRBD2. Trimming took 0 bases from V and 7 from J; bases not matched to a gene: 18. This CDR3 is 20 amino acids long. Germline V gene lookup returns CDR1 LGHNA and CDR2 YSLEER.

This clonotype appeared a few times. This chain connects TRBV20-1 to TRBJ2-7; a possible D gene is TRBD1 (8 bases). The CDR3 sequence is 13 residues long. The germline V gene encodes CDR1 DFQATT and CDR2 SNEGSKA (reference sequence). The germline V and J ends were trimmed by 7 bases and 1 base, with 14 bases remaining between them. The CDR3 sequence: CSVRGTGSYEQYF. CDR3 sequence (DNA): TGCAGTGTGCGGGGGACAGGATCCTACGAGCAGTACTTC.

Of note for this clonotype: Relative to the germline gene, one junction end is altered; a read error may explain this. CDR3 in DNA: TGTGCCAGCAGTCCTCCGACTAGCGGGGTCTACAATGACCAGTTCTTC. Translated: CASSPPTSGVYNDQFF. V gene TRBV7-9 combines with J gene TRBJ2-1; TRBD2 matches 11 bases. The CDR3 is made up of 16 amino acids. Looked up from germline, CDR1 is SEHNR and CDR2 is FQNEAQ (reference sequence).

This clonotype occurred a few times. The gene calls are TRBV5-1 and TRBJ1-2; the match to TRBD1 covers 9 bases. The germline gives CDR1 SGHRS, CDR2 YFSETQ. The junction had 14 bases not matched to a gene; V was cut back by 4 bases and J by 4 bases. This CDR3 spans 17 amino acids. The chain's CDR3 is CASSASGQGDLFYGYTF. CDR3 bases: TGCGCCAGCAGCGCGTCGGGACAGGGCGACCTCTTCTATGGCTACACCTTC.

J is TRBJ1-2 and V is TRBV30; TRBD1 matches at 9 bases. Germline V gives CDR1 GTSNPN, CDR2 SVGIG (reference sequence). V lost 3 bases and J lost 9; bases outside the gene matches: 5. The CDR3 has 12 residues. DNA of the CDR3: TGTGCCTGGAGGGACAGGGGCCTTCGCTACACCTTC. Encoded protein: CAWRDRGLRYTF. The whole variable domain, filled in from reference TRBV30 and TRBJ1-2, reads SQTIHQWPATLVQPVGSPLSLECTVEGTSNPNLYWYRQAAGRGLQLLFYSVGIGQISSEVPQNLSASRPQDRQFILSSKKLLLSDSGFYLCAWRDRGLRYTFGSGTRLTVV.

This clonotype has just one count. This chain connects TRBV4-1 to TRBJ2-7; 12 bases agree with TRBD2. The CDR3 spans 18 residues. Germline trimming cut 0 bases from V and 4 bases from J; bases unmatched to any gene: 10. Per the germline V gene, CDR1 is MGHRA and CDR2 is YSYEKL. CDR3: CASSQDKLAGGPRYEQYF. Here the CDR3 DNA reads TGCGCCAGCAGCCAAGATAAGCTAGCGGGAGGGCCGCGGTACGAGCAGTACTTC.

The CDR3 DNA sequence: TGTGCCAGCAGCTTAGGGACAGGGATCTCCTACGAGCAGTACTTC. Protein product: CASSLGTGISYEQYF. The chain has TRBV5-6 and TRBJ2-7, with 9 nucleotides matching TRBD1. This CDR3 is 15 amino acids long. The V and J ends lost 2 bases and 0 bases, in that order; junction bases with no gene match: 3. Germline CDR1 and CDR2: SGHDT and YYEEEE.

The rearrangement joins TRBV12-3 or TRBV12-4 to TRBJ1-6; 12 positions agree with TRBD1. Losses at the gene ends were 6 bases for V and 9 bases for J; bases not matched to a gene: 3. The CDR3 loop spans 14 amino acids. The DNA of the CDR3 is TGTGCCAGCAGCGGGACAGGGGGCATTTCACCCCTCCACTTT. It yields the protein CASSGTGGISPLHF.

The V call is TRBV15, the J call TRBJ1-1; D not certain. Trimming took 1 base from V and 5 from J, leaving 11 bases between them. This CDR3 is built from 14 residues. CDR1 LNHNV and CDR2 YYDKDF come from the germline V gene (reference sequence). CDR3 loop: CATSRAVTETEAFF. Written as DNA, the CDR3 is TGTGCCACCAGCAGAGCTGTAACGGAAACTGAAGCTTTCTTT.